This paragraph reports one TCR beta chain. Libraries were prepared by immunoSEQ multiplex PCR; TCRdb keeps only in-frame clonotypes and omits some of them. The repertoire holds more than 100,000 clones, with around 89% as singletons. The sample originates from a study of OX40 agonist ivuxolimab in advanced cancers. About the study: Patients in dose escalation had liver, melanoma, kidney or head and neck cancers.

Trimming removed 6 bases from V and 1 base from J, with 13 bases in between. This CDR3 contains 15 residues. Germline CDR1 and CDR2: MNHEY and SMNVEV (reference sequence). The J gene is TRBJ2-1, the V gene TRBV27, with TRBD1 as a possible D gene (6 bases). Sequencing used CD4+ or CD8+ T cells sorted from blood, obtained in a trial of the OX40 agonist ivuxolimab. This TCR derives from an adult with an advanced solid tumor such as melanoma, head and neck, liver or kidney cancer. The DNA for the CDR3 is TGTGCCAGCAGCAAAACAGGACAGTCCTACAATGAGCAGTTCTTC. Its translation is CASSKTGQSYNEQFF.